This TCR beta chain was documented in a study of shared clonotypes between healthy human individuals. Study overall: Donor ages ranged 18 to 49 years: a couple of women, a few men. CD8 memory received one plate per donor, CD8 naive two, CD4 memory three and CD4 naive three.

TCRdb's copy holds only in-frame clones and misses some; the assay was immunoSEQ multiplex PCR. The sample includes approximately 110,000 clones, approximately 65% of them seen just once. Study-level points and caveats: The expectation was that sequencing depth would affect clonotype sharing among donors.

On this clone: Its antigen is not known.

Germline CDR1 SQVTM, CDR2 ANQGSEA. Trimming shortened V by 1 base and J by 4 bases, and 8 bases separated the two germline ends. This CDR3 is 13 amino acids long. The sample taken for sequencing was memory CD8+ T cells sorted from blood. Subset here: CD45RO+ cells pooled with CCR7-negative TemRA cells. The receptor was isolated from a woman aged 25-40 years in good health. The chain carries TRBV29-1 and TRBJ1-3; D is uncertain. CDR3 nucleotides: TGCAGCGTTGAAGTTGGTAAAGGAAACACCATATATTTT. Its translation: CSVEVGKGNTIYF.